The 18 T cell receptor beta chains below all came from one sample that was sequenced in a study of metastatic and nonmetastatic thyroid tumors. All patients were untreated before thyroid surgery. Through MiXCR, TCRdb re-clonotyped the PCR reads. The sample holds approximately 50,000 clones; 20% to 25% are singletons and the top ten take about 4%. The sequenced material came from blood. The receptors shown here come from a female donor with papillary thyroid cancer or a benign thyroid nodule (not recorded which). Some clones in this sample may be carry-over from other donors' samples.

The sample holds a few counts of this clone. The V and J genes are TRBV6-4 and TRBJ1-2, with D tentatively TRBD1 (5 bases). This CDR3 has 17 residues. V lost 3 bases and J 0 bases, leaving 17 bases between the germline ends. CDR1 is MRHNA and CDR2 is SNTAGT in the germline V gene. The CDR3 loop reads CASSELQGTVANYGYTF. The CDR3 nucleotides read TGTGCCAGCAGTGAATTGCAAGGGACGGTAGCTAACTATGGCTACACCTTC.

This clone was seen many times. This chain links TRBV20-1 with TRBJ1-1; D perhaps matches TRBD1 (6 bases). CDR1 is DFQATT, CDR2 SNEGSKA, per germline (reference sequence). V was cut by 0 bases and J by 5 bases, with 16 bases left in between. There are 15 residues in the CDR3. The CDR3 DNA follows: TGCAGTGCTAGAGATGTGGGGGGGGCGAGTACTGAAGCTTTCTTT. Translated: CSARDVGGASTEAFF.

This clone was observed a few times. A much larger clonotype is one base distant, so this may be a read error. This chain joins TRBV7-9 and TRBJ2-3; D not resolved. The CDR3 has 10 amino acids. Germline V gene sequence: CDR1 SEHNR, CDR2 FQNEAQ (reference sequence). Trimming stripped 3 bases from V and 7 bases from J, with 2 bases between. This chain's CDR3 is CASSFNTQYF. CDR3 DNA: TGTGCCAGCAGCTTTAATACGCAGTATTTT.

This clone was observed many times. Here the CDR3 reads CASRGLAGEAGELFF. CDR3 bases: TGTGCCAGCAGGGGACTAGCGGGAGAAGCGGGGGAGCTGTTTTTT. The J gene is TRBJ2-2, the V gene TRBV6-4, with 14 bases lining up with TRBD2. CDR1 and CDR2 (germline): MRHNA, SNTAGT. Trimming at V came to 6 bases and at J to 8 bases, leaving 5 bases not matched to a gene. CDR3 length: 15 residues.

This clone was detected many times. The rearrangement links TRBV20-1 to TRBJ2-3; D might be TRBD1 (6 bases). The CDR3 is 15 residues long. Germline CDR1 is DFQATT and CDR2 is SNEGSKA (reference sequence). Trimming took 5 bases from V and 2 from J, leaving 17 bases between them. CDR3 DNA: TGCAGTGCTGTGCTGGGGGCGGAACTCACAGATACGCAGTATTTT. Encoded protein: CSAVLGAELTDTQYF.

This clone was detected only a few times. A much more abundant neighbour one base away suggests this may be a read error. The genes are TRBV11-1 and TRBJ2-3; possible D gene TRBD1, 5 bases. The CDR3 has 16 amino acids. V was pared by 5 bases and J by 2 bases, with 17 bases between. Germline CDR1 SGHAT, CDR2 FQDESV (reference sequence). CDR3 in DNA: TGTGCCAGCAGCCCCATGGCAGGGCCATCCACAGATACGCAGTATTTT. Its translation is CASSPMAGPSTDTQYF. Variable domain in full (rest from reference TRBV11-1 and TRBJ2-3): EAEVAQSPRYKITEKSQAVAFWCDPISGHATLYWYRQILGQGPELLVQFQDESVVDDSQLPKDRFSAERLKGVDSTLKIQPAELGDSAMYLCASSPMAGPSTDTQYFGPGTRLTVL.

This clone was detected only once. The chain employs TRBV5-1 and TRBJ1-5, with D maybe TRBD1 (6 bases). The length of the CDR3 is 14 residues. The germline V and J ends were trimmed by 6 bases and 7 bases, with 17 bases remaining between them. Germline lookup yields CDR1 SGHRS and CDR2 YFSETQ. The CDR3 loop reads CASNLGGAGQPQHF. CDR3 in DNA: TGCGCCAGCAACCTGGGGGGGGCCGGACAGCCCCAGCATTTT.

This clone occurred many times. This sequence joins TRBV9 and TRBJ2-7; 9 bases align to TRBD2. The germline gives CDR1 SGDLS, CDR2 YYNGEE. J gave up 0 bases and V 0 bases, and 1 base lay outside the gene matches. CDR3 size: 15 residues. DNA for the CDR3: TGTGCCAGCAGCGTAGCTAGCGGGGACTCCTACGAGCAGTACTTC. Its translation is CASSVASGDSYEQYF. The full variable domain, in which reference TRBV9 and TRBJ2-7 provide the parts outside the CDR3, is DSGVTQTPKHLITATGQRVTLRCSPRSGDLSVYWYQQSLDQGLQFLIQYYNGEERAKGNILERFSAQQFPDLHSELNLSSLELGDSALYFCASSVASGDSYEQYFGPGTRLTVT.

This clone was observed at least ten times. This chain joins TRBV2 and TRBJ2-2; TRBD1 agrees at 8 bases. Trimming removed 8 bases from V and 6 bases from J; junction bases left unmatched: 14. CDR1 SNHLY and CDR2 FYNNEI come from the germline V gene. The CDR3 is 16 residues long. CDR3 sequence reads: CASQGALASNPGELFF. CDR3 DNA: TGTGCCAGCCAGGGGGCTCTAGCGTCAAACCCCGGGGAGCTGTTTTTT.

As to this clone: One end of the junction varies from germline; a read error may be responsible. The gene calls are TRBV19 and TRBJ1-6, with a weak D call TRBD1 (5 bases). The CDR3 is 15 amino acids. Looked up from germline, CDR1 is LNHDA and CDR2 is SQIVND (reference sequence). The CDR3 here is CASSEAGTSDYEQYF. The DNA for the CDR3 is TGTGCCAGTAGCGAAGCCGGGACTAGCGATTACGAGCAGTACTTT. Full variable domain (rest looked up from reference TRBV19 and TRBJ1-6): DGGITQSPKYLFRKEGQNVTLSCEQNLNHDAMYWYRQDPGQGLRLIYYSQIVNDFQKGDIAEGYSVSREKKESFPLTVTSAQKNPTAFYLCASSEAGTSDYEQYFGNGTRLTVT.

Judged by abundance, this clone is medium-sized. The chain's CDR3 is CAAGTSFEEFF. The CDR3 DNA follows: TGTGCCGCCGGGACTAGCTTCGAGGAGTTCTTC. This chain links TRBV6-1 with TRBJ2-1, with TRBD2 identical over 9 bases. Trimming cost V 11 bases and J 14 bases; bases outside gene matches: 10. Germline loops: CDR1 MNHNS, CDR2 SASEGT. The CDR3 covers 11 residues.

This clone was recorded at least ten times. The J gene is TRBJ2-3, the V gene TRBV10-3; D may be TRBD1 or TRBD2 (5 bases each). CDR1 and CDR2 (germline): ENHRY, SYGVKD. The CDR3 is 13 amino acids. V dropped 2 bases and J dropped 6 bases, with 9 bases sitting between them. CDR3 DNA: TGTGCCATCAGTGAGGGCAGGGAGGATACGCAGTATTTT. Translated, it gives CAISEGREDTQYF.

In this sample, this clone turned up many times. V and J are TRBV3-1 and TRBJ2-7; D gene ambiguous. Germline CDR1 LGHDT, CDR2 YNNKEL (reference sequence). The CDR3 is made up of 12 amino acids. Trimming pared 1 base from V and 4 bases from J, leaving 5 bases between. CDR3 loop: CASSQASYEQYF. The CDR3 coding sequence is TGTGCCAGCAGCCAAGCTTCGTACGAGCAGTACTTC.

The chain links TRBV30 to TRBJ1-5; tentative D call: TRBD1 (5 bases). From germline, CDR1 is GTSNPN and CDR2 SVGIG (reference sequence). This CDR3 region has 14 residues. V was trimmed by 1 base and J by 4 bases, leaving 11 bases between them. The CDR3 loop reads CAWSDGHINQPQHF. In DNA, the CDR3 is TGTGCCTGGAGTGACGGACACATAAATCAGCCCCAGCATTTT.

This clone was seen a few times. A much larger clone differs by one base, so this may be a read error. The V and J genes are TRBV29-1 and TRBJ1-1; no definite D call. The CDR3 totals 14 residues. Trimming pared 3 bases from V and 5 bases from J, leaving 16 bases between. From germline, CDR1 is SQVTM and CDR2 ANQGSEA. In DNA, the CDR3 is TGCAGCGTTGATAAATCCCCGGGGAGTACTGAAGCTTTCTTT. Translation: CSVDKSPGSTEAFF.

This clone was observed many times. Given a much more abundant clone one base away, this may be a read error. The CDR3 DNA reads as TGCAGTGCTGTGGGACGCATCAATAATTCACCCCTCCACTTT. Its protein is CSAVGRINNSPLHF. The chain employs TRBV20-1 and TRBJ1-6; D is possibly TRBD1 (5 bases). Trimming cost V 5 bases and J 5 bases, with 13 bases left between them. This CDR3 has 14 residues. Germline assignment: CDR1 DFQATT and CDR2 SNEGSKA (reference sequence).

This chain links TRBV7-8 with TRBJ2-5, with TRBD2 identical over 13 bases. The CDR3 is 15 residues long. V trimming: 3 bases; J trimming: 8 bases; junction bases outside the gene matches: 6. The V gene's germline CDR1 is SGHVS and CDR2 FQNEAQ. Written as DNA, the CDR3 is TGTGCCAGCAGCTTGGCTACTAGCGGGGGGGAAACCCAGTACTTC. This codes for CASSLATSGGETQYF.

J is TRBJ2-7 and V is TRBV20-1; D is possibly TRBD2 (6 bases). Trimming took 6 bases from V and 7 from J, leaving 28 bases between them. CDR3 length equals 16 residues. The germline V gene encodes CDR1 DFQATT and CDR2 SNEGSKA (reference sequence). The CDR3 region is CSATRTPSASWGEQYF. The CDR3 coding sequence is TGCAGTGCCACACGCACCCCTAGCGCGAGTTGGGGAGAGCAGTACTTC.